The 8 T cell receptor beta chains given below trace back to one sample, sequenced in a study of T cells in localized non-small cell lung cancer. TCRdb's table, derived via immunoSEQ multiplex PCR, lists solely in-frame clones and lacks some. The sample records roughly 28,000 clones, roughly 89% being singletons. Sequenced here: peripheral blood, sampled before any cancer treatment. The receptor source for this set is a male donor at least 60 years old with stage I lung adenocarcinoma.

The chain recombines TRBV30 with TRBJ2-1; D possibly corresponds to TRBD1 (8 bases). Trimming removed 4 bases at V and 1 base at J, with 17 bases between. Germline CDR1 and CDR2: GTSNPN and SVGIG (reference sequence). The CDR3 sequence is 16 residues long. DNA of the CDR3: TGTGCCTGGAACAAACCACAGGGGGGGTCCTACAATGAGCAGTTCTTC. It yields the protein CAWNKPQGGSYNEQFF.

The genes are TRBV7-2 and TRBJ2-2; the D gene is possibly TRBD1 (6 bases). Germline V lookup: CDR1 SGHTA, CDR2 FQGNSA. The CDR3 has 16 residues. V lost 1 base and J lost 6, with 15 bases in between. The CDR3 sequence: CASSLGAQGEAGELFF. DNA of the CDR3: TGTGCCAGCAGCTTAGGAGCACAGGGAGAGGCCGGGGAGCTGTTTTTT.

The rearrangement links TRBV29-1 to TRBJ1-1, with D possibly being TRBD1 (6 bases). This CDR3 comprises 12 residues. Per the germline V gene, CDR1 is SQVTM and CDR2 is ANQGSEA. V lost 7 bases to trimming and J lost 0 bases, with 9 bases between them. The DNA of the CDR3 is TGCAGCGCCCGGACAGTGAACACTGAAGCTTTCTTT. This translates into CSARTVNTEAFF.

V gene TRBV5-4 combines with J gene TRBJ1-5; 8 nucleotides line up with TRBD1. The CDR3 runs 17 residues. The V segment lost 0 bases and the J segment 3 bases; nucleotides outside the gene matches: 8. Germline-derived CDR1 and CDR2 are SGHNT and YYREEE (reference sequence). The DNA of the CDR3 is TGTGCCAGCAGCTTGGGCCCGACAGGGGCCGTCAATCAGCCCCAGCATTTT. Translated, it gives CASSLGPTGAVNQPQHF.

Here the CDR3 reads CASSVGGATREKLFF. The CDR3 nucleotides are TGTGCCAGCAGCGTAGGTGGGGCGACTCGGGAAAAACTGTTTTTT. V gene TRBV9 combines with J gene TRBJ1-4, with a possible D match to TRBD1 (5 bases). Trimming took 0 bases from V and 8 from J, leaving 14 bases between them. CDR1 SGDLS and CDR2 YYNGEE come from the germline V gene. This CDR3 is 15 amino acids long. Full variable domain (rest looked up from reference TRBV9 and TRBJ1-4): DSGVTQTPKHLITATGQRVTLRCSPRSGDLSVYWYQQSLDQGLQFLIQYYNGEERAKGNILERFSAQQFPDLHSELNLSSLELGDSALYFCASSVGGATREKLFFGSGTQLSVL.

The chain joins TRBV7-3 to TRBJ2-7, with 7 bases aligning to TRBD2. CDR1 and CDR2 from the germline V gene are SGHTA and FQGTGA. Germline trimming cut 2 bases from V and 3 bases from J; bases unmatched to any gene: 4. The CDR3 sequence is 14 residues long. CDR3 nucleotide sequence: TGTGCCAGCAGCTTAGGGGGGGTCGACTACGAGCAGTACTTC. Translating it yields CASSLGGVDYEQYF.

In this sample, this clone turned up a few times. The identical CDR3 is also encoded by other nucleotide sequences in the sample. This rearrangement joins TRBV28 to TRBJ2-7; 9 bases agree with TRBD1. Germline loops: CDR1 MDHEN, CDR2 SYDVKM. The CDR3 is made up of 14 amino acids. Trimming took 3 bases from V and 4 from J; bases not matched to a gene: 4. For the CDR3, the DNA is TGTGCCAGCAGTTTGGGACAGGGAGGATACGAGCAGTACTTC. Protein sequence: CASSLGQGGYEQYF.

The chain employs TRBV11-2 and TRBJ2-3, with D perhaps matching TRBD2 (6 bases). The V gene lost 6 bases and the J gene lost 7 bases, with 20 bases spanning the gap. The CDR3 loop spans 15 amino acids. Germline V gene sequence: CDR1 SGHAT, CDR2 FQNNGV. The CDR3 loop reads CASSSPGLRRHTQYF. CDR3 nucleotides: TGTGCCAGCAGTTCACCGGGACTGAGGCGCCATACGCAGTATTTT.